Shown below are 27 T cell receptor beta chains from a single sample sequenced in a study of T cell repertoires in cytomegalovirus infection. TCRdb re-called the reads with MiXCR, one entry per CDR3 protein. The table records some 200,000 distinct CDR3 sequences, roughly a fifth of them present only once. Sequencing was done on a sample of PBMCs. The origin of the receptors is a human donor in good health (CMV status not recorded). Some clones in this sample may be carry-over from other donors' samples.

This chain connects TRBV11-1 to TRBJ1-1, with no clear D. Germline assignment: CDR1 SGHAT and CDR2 FQDESV (reference sequence). The CDR3 is 14 residues long. Between the trimmed V and J ends, which lost 4 bases and 4 bases, there was a span of 13 bases. The CDR3 region has the DNA TGTGCCAGCAGCTCGACCGGGTGGATCACTGAAGCTTTCTTT. Amino acid sequence: CASSSTGWITEAFF.

This sequence joins TRBV7-3 and TRBJ2-3, with 10 bases fitting TRBD2. CDR3 size: 14 residues. V lost 5 bases and J lost 6; bases outside the gene matches: 5. Germline loops: CDR1 SGHTA, CDR2 FQGTGA. The CDR3, as DNA: TGTGCCAGCAGCCTAGCGGGAGTTAAGGATACGCAGTATTTT. Translated: CASSLAGVKDTQYF.

J is TRBJ2-3 and V is TRBV20-1; TRBD1 aligns across 9 bases. From germline, CDR1 is DFQATT and CDR2 SNEGSKA (reference sequence). The junction had 7 bases not matched to a gene; V was cut back by 5 bases and J by 4 bases. This CDR3 contains 14 residues. The CDR3 DNA reads TGCAGTGCTGGGGGGGACAGGGAGGCAGATACGCAGTATTTT. Translating it yields CSAGGDREADTQYF.

This clonotype was recorded many times. The CDR3 is CASSKDGKGNEKLFF. The CDR3 bases are TGTGCCAGCAGTAAGGACGGAAAGGGTAATGAAAAACTGTTTTTT. The chain carries TRBV27 and TRBJ1-4, with no clear D. V dropped 5 bases and J dropped 4 bases, with 14 bases sitting between them. Germline V CDR1 and CDR2: MNHEY, SMNVEV (reference sequence). This CDR3 has 15 amino acids.

This clonotype has ten or more counts. The V gene is TRBV11-3, the J gene TRBJ1-1; D is uncertain. This CDR3 has 13 residues. Trimming left V 5 bases short and J 1 base short, with 8 bases between. Germline V gives CDR1 SGHNT, CDR2 YENEEA. The CDR3 DNA reads as TGTGCCAGCAGCGGTCGGACGAACACTGAAGCTTTCTTT. This gives the protein CASSGRTNTEAFF.

This clonotype showed up just a few times. V and J are TRBV10-3 and TRBJ1-5; D unresolved. Per the germline V gene, CDR1 is ENHRY and CDR2 is SYGVKD. The CDR3 has 13 residues. V was trimmed by 5 bases and J by 3 bases, leaving 8 bases between them. This chain's CDR3 is CAISSGNNQPQHF. The CDR3 bases are TGTGCCATCAGTTCCGGGAACAATCAGCCCCAGCATTTT.

This clonotype was counted ten times or more. V usage is TRBV7-2 and J usage is TRBJ2-7; the match to TRBD2 covers 10 bases. Germline loops: CDR1 SGHTA, CDR2 FQGNSA. This CDR3 has 15 residues. V trimming: 5 bases; J trimming: 6 bases; junction bases outside the gene matches: 10. The CDR3 nucleotides read TGTGCCAGCAGCGCCCGAGCGGGAGGGCCTTTCGAGCAGTACTTC. This translates into CASSARAGGPFEQYF.

V and J are TRBV10-3 and TRBJ2-3; TRBD2 is a possible D gene (6 bases). With 4 bases removed from V and 2 bases from J, the gap between germline ends came to 16 bases. This CDR3 spans 16 amino acids. Germline V gene lookup returns CDR1 ENHRY and CDR2 SYGVKD. In DNA, the CDR3 is TGTGCCATCAGTGTCGAAGGAGGGGTATACACAGATACGCAGTATTTT. Translation: CAISVEGGVYTDTQYF.

This clonotype showed up just once. The chain uses TRBV12-3 or TRBV12-4 and TRBJ2-7; the D is unclear. The CDR3 runs to 14 residues. V was shortened by 5 bases and J by 0 bases, with 11 bases between the two germline ends. The CDR3 is CASSPFGYSYEQYF. Written as DNA, the CDR3 is TGTGCCAGCAGTCCCTTTGGCTACTCCTACGAGCAGTACTTC.

This clonotype was picked up a small number of times. V usage is TRBV27 and J usage is TRBJ2-7; D is tentatively TRBD1 or TRBD2 (5 bases each). The V gene's germline CDR1 is MNHEY and CDR2 SMNVEV (reference sequence). CDR3 length equals 13 residues. Trimming removed 3 bases from V and 7 bases from J, with 13 bases in between. CDR3 in DNA: TGTGCCAGCAGTTTTGGGACGGGATTTGAGCAGTACTTC. Protein: CASSFGTGFEQYF.

This clonotype was counted many times. The genes are TRBV11-2 and TRBJ1-5, with TRBD1 identical over 7 bases. CDR1 SGHAT and CDR2 FQNNGV come from the germline V gene. V lost 4 bases and J lost 3; bases outside the gene matches: 6. The CDR3 covers 15 residues. The CDR3 sequence: CASSYGGQNNQPQHF. The DNA of the CDR3 is TGTGCCAGCAGCTATGGGGGACAGAACAATCAGCCCCAGCATTTT.

The CDR3 DNA reads as TGTGCCAGCAGCCACGGACAGGGAAGCTACACCTTC. It yields the protein CASSHGQGSYTF. The chain employs TRBV7-9 and TRBJ1-2, with 8 bases aligning to TRBD1. Germline V CDR1 and CDR2: SEHNR, FQNEAQ (reference sequence). V dropped 5 bases and J dropped 9; count of bases not matched to a gene: 5. This CDR3 is built from 12 residues.

The chain uses TRBV6-6 and TRBJ2-3; the D is unclear. The V gene's germline CDR1 is MNHNY and CDR2 SVGAGI (reference sequence). CDR3 length: 11 residues. V lost 7 bases and J lost 5, with 7 bases in between. The CDR3 region is CASNPGDTQYF. CDR3 nucleotide sequence: TGTGCCAGCAACCCCGGAGATACGCAGTATTTT.

The V gene is TRBV6-8, the J gene TRBJ1-1; maybe TRBD1 (5 bases). The CDR3 is 12 amino acids. Germline CDR1 and CDR2: MNHGY and SAAAGT. V was shortened by 5 bases and J by 12 bases, with 16 bases between the two germline ends. The CDR3 nucleotides read TGTGCCAGCAGTACCCCAGGGAGAAGAACTTTCTTT. Amino acid sequence: CASSTPGRRTFF.

This clonotype was seen many times. This chain uses TRBV11-3 with TRBJ1-6; possible D gene TRBD1, 6 bases. The V gene's germline CDR1 is SGHNT and CDR2 YENEEA. The V end was cut by 6 bases, the J end by 5 bases, with 11 bases between. CDR3 size: 14 residues. CDR3 in amino acids: CASRPGHNNSPLHF. The CDR3 coding sequence is TGTGCCAGCAGGCCGGGACACAATAATTCACCCCTCCACTTT.

The chain links TRBV5-6 to TRBJ1-1; TRBD1 is a possible D gene (6 bases). Between the trimmed V and J ends, which lost 4 bases and 4 bases, there was a span of 11 bases. The CDR3 spans 13 residues. Germline values: CDR1 SGHDT, CDR2 YYEEEE. CDR3 DNA: TGTGCCAGCAGCCGGTGGGGGGCCACTGAAGCTTTCTTT. Translation: CASSRWGATEAFF. Using reference TRBV5-6 and TRBJ1-1 for the parts outside the CDR3, the full variable domain is DAGVTQSPTHLIKTRGQQVTLRCSPKSGHDTVSWYQQALGQGPQFIFQYYEEEERQRGNFPDRFSGHQFPNYSSELNVNALLLGDSALYLCASSRWGATEAFFGQGTRLTVV.

The rearrangement links TRBV28 to TRBJ2-7, with D possibly matching TRBD2 (6 bases). The CDR3 totals 12 residues. Germline V CDR1 and CDR2: MDHEN, SYDVKM. The V gene lost 1 base and the J gene lost 6 bases, with 7 bases spanning the gap. CDR3 sequence reads: CASSLFGGEQYF. The DNA of the CDR3 is TGTGCCAGCAGTTTATTCGGGGGCGAGCAGTACTTC.

This clonotype was counted a few times. DNA of the CDR3: TGTGCCATCGGTGGGGGCTCCAGAGATGAGCAGTTCTTC. This translates into CAIGGGSRDEQFF. The chain joins TRBV10-3 to TRBJ2-1, with TRBD1 as a possible D gene (6 bases). Between the trimmed V and J ends, which lost 8 bases and 8 bases, there was a span of 16 bases. Germline V gives CDR1 ENHRY, CDR2 SYGVKD. This CDR3 region has 13 residues.

The chain links TRBV28 to TRBJ1-5; D is uncertain. V lost 7 bases, J lost 2 bases, and 15 bases lay in between. The germline V gene encodes CDR1 MDHEN and CDR2 SYDVKM. CDR3 length equals 15 residues. CDR3 bases: TGTGCCAGCAACCCCACCCTGGGAGGCAATCAGCCCCAGCATTTT. Its translation is CASNPTLGGNQPQHF.

The chain links TRBV11-3 to TRBJ2-7; weak D call: TRBD1 (5 bases). The CDR3 is 14 residues long. Germline values: CDR1 SGHNT, CDR2 YENEEA. Trimming pared 1 base from V and 2 bases from J, leaving 9 bases between. The chain's CDR3 is CASSLAGPPYEQYF. The CDR3 DNA follows: TGTGCCAGCAGCTTAGCAGGGCCCCCCTACGAGCAGTACTTC.

The chain carries TRBV12-3 or TRBV12-4 and TRBJ2-5; 7 nucleotides line up with TRBD2. V was pared by 9 bases and J by 4 bases, with 17 bases of the junction left unmatched. The CDR3 is made up of 16 amino acids. In DNA, the CDR3 is TGTGCCAGACTGACTGGGGATGCGGGGGAGGCAGAGACCCAGTACTTC. It specifies CARLTGDAGEAETQYF.

This chain connects TRBV11-2 to TRBJ2-1, with D unclear. The CDR3 has 14 amino acids. Trimming removed 5 bases at V and 3 bases at J, with 11 bases between. Looked up from germline, CDR1 is SGHAT and CDR2 is FQNNGV. The CDR3 nucleotides read TGTGCCAGCAGCGGCGGCCCGGGCTACAATGAGCAGTTCTTC. Amino acids: CASSGGPGYNEQFF.

This rearrangement joins TRBV4-1 to TRBJ1-3; 7 bases are a match to TRBD1. V was clipped by 4 bases and J by 4 bases; unmatched bases: 19. This CDR3 region has 19 residues. CDR1 and CDR2 from the germline V gene are MGHRA and YSYEKL. The CDR3 DNA follows: TGCGCCAGCAGCCGAGTATTCCTCGGACAGGCAATGGGAGGAAACACCATATATTTT. The encoded protein is CASSRVFLGQAMGGNTIYF.

This clonotype has ten or more counts. The junction departs from germline at one end; a sequencing error may be responsible. The genes are TRBV7-9 and TRBJ2-1; D not resolved. This CDR3 has 14 residues. Looked up from germline, CDR1 is SEHNR and CDR2 is FQNEAQ (reference sequence). CDR3 sequence reads: CASGFGLSYNEQFF. CDR3 coding DNA: TGTGCCAGCGGCTTTGGGCTCTCCTACAATGAGCAGTTCTTC.

This clonotype has only a few counts. The CDR3 here is CSVDGGGPSTIYF. CDR3 nucleotides: TGCAGCGTGGATGGGGGGGGACCGAGCACCATATATTTT. V usage is TRBV29-1 and J usage is TRBJ1-3, with D possibly TRBD1 on 5 matching bases. V was shortened by 6 bases and J by 9 bases, with 18 bases between the two germline ends. Germline loops: CDR1 SQVTM, CDR2 ANQGSEA. The length of the CDR3 is 13 residues.

This clonotype was observed at least ten times. The J gene is TRBJ2-3, the V gene TRBV7-2; 10 positions agree with TRBD2. The CDR3 length is 15 residues. V was clipped by 5 bases and J by 6 bases; unmatched bases: 8. Germline V gene data show CDR1 as SGHTA and CDR2 as FQGNSA. CDR3 sequence: CASSRTSGVADTQYF. CDR3 DNA sequence: TGTGCCAGCAGCCGAACTAGCGGGGTAGCTGATACGCAGTATTTT.

There are many counts of this clonotype. The rearrangement joins TRBV7-8 to TRBJ2-7; D gene ambiguous. Looked up from germline, CDR1 is SGHVS and CDR2 is FQNEAQ. The CDR3 covers 14 residues. The ends were cut back, 1 base at V and 2 bases at J, with 9 bases in the middle. The CDR3 DNA is TGTGCCAGCAGCTTAGGAAGTCGAACCTACGAGCAGTACTTC. Translating it yields CASSLGSRTYEQYF.